This T cell receptor (beta chain) was recorded in a study of CD8 T cells in Susac syndrome. When the RNA was reverse transcribed, random hexamers were used with an input of about 0.45 to 1 ug. TCRdb re-called the immunoSEQ multiplex PCR reads through MiXCR, storing one row per CDR3 protein. The repertoire holds about 110,000 distinct CDR3 sequences, approximately 95% seen once, with 0.41% in the top ten. The sample taken for sequencing was CD8+ T cells from PBMCs. This receptor was taken from a human donor with Susac syndrome.

Here the CDR3 reads CASSLALRDRARNQPQHF. CDR3 DNA sequence: TGTGCCAGCAGCTTAGCGCTCCGGGACAGGGCACGCAATCAGCCCCAGCATTTT. J is TRBJ1-5 and V is TRBV7-4, with 9 bases identical to TRBD1. The CDR3 sequence is 18 residues long. Germline trimming cut 0 bases from V and 2 bases from J; bases unmatched to any gene: 8. CDR1 and CDR2 from the germline V gene are SGHVT and SQSDAQ.